This TCR beta chain was found in a study of T-cell reconstitution after alpha-beta-depleted transplantation in children listed by TCRdb under 2016. Describing the broader study: Using TCR repertoire profiling, the study followed T-cell immune reconstitution in a quantitative way in children after TCRalphabeta/CD19-depleted allogeneic hematopoietic cell transplantation. Paper-wide results and their limitations: Over the following months the frequencies of hyperexpanded clones went down, and after one year T-cell counts and TCRbeta diversity were mostly credited to newly produced T cells. About two months after transplant, the apparently early recovery of alphabetaT-cell counts reportedly depended on just several hundred clones that had expanded rapidly and came from non-depleted graft cells. In some patients, the high TCRbeta diversity seen at day 60 was put down to recipient T cells and intrathymic progenitors that had survived conditioning.

Library creation used PCR. Sequencing was performed on an Illumina HiSeq 2500. To normalize quantification of the TCRbeta repertoire, the TCR libraries were built with molecular barcoding that relied on unique molecular identifiers. TCRdb trimmed the raw reads at Q25, called clones with MiXCR and kept productive beta chains. Each record represents a unique CDR3 protein, reported with the most common genes and DNA among its rows. The sample table lists 200,000 to 250,000 distinct CDR3 sequences, approximately 8.9% of them with a count of one. The top ten hold 5% to 7% of the sample. This clonotype was recorded at least ten times. The specificity of this receptor is unknown. It has no much larger one-base neighbor in the sample; base qualities were not kept. Interpreted using the paper, the treatment or condition label stands for: allogeneic hematopoietic cell transplantation with graft depleted of TCRalphabeta T cells and CD19 B cells. Transplant recipients were children who received TCRalphabeta/CD19-depleted allogeneic hematopoietic cell grafts.

This TCR came from a male patient younger than 18 who had a stem cell transplant for acute lymphoblastic leukemia, so the T cells may come from the graft donor. Sample: PBMCs, mostly from graft donor cells, taken 180 days after TCRalphabeta/CD19-depleted stem cell transplant.

The DNA reads TGTGCCAGCAGTTTTGGGTACCAACTACGAACCAATGAGCAGTTCTTC. Translated, this is CASSFGYQLRTNEQFF. The sequence is built from TRBV28 and TRBJ2-1; no D segment can be confidently identified. V loses 3 bases of germline sequence and J loses 6 bases, and the interval between the two ends is 18 bases. Spanning cysteine to phenylalanine, the CDR3 consists of 16 amino acids. CDR3 DNA is the only sequence kept; it has 48 bases, read in frame from the first base. Sequences MDHEN (CDR1) and SYDVKM (CDR2) are obtained from the germline V gene.